This entry describes one T cell receptor beta chain. Germline CDR1 reads MDHEN; CDR2 reads SYDVKM. There are 16 residues in the CDR3. J gave up 6 bases and V 4 bases, and 5 bases lay outside the gene matches. Vbeta (60) and Jbeta (13) primers were used in the PCR. Profiling relied on immunoSEQ multiplex PCR, and the TCRdb table lists in-frame clones only, not all of them. The repertoire holds under 150,000 clones, with roughly two thirds as singletons. This specimen belongs to a study of cytomegalovirus exposure and HLA in healthy donors. The specimen sequenced was PBMCs. The clonotype originates from a man younger than 40 in good health and CMV-seropositive. J is TRBJ2-1 and V is TRBV28, with 14 bases identical to TRBD2. Here the CDR3 DNA reads TGTGCCAGCAGTTCGACTAGCGGGAGGGCCTTCAATGAGCAGTTCTTC. This gives the protein CASSSTSGRAFNEQFF. Combining the CDR3 with reference TRBV28 and TRBJ2-1 gives the whole variable domain DVKVTQSSRYLVKRTGEKVFLECVQDMDHENMFWYRQDPGLGLRLIYFSYDVKMKEKGDIPEGYSVSREKKERFSLILESASTNQTSMYLCASSSTSGRAFNEQFFGPGTRLTVL.